This TCR beta chain appears in the sequencing data of a study of blood T cell repertoires in COVID-19. Overall study context: From the United States, Italy and Spain came samples of acute and convalescent COVID-19. Sources were T cells, B-cell-depleted T cells, or PBMCs; the material itself was cDNA or gDNA.

Generated by immunoSEQ multiplex PCR, the TCRdb table keeps only in-frame clones and is missing some. The sample holds approximately 220,000 clones, roughly 84% seen once. Germline V gives CDR1 SNHLY, CDR2 FYNNEI. V was cut by 2 bases and J by 4 bases, with 8 bases left in between. The CDR3 contains 14 residues. The recovered donors of Cohort 3 showed two negative PCRs, clearance, or symptom resolution. Sequenced sample: PBMCs or T cells enriched from blood (not recorded which). This chain links TRBV2 with TRBJ2-2; D gene ambiguous. This TCR derives from a woman between 35 and 50 years old who had recovered from COVID-19. CDR3 protein: CASSEYGRTGELFF. The CDR3 nucleotides read TGTGCCAGCAGTGAATATGGGCGCACCGGGGAGCTGTTTTTT. Looking up the rest from reference TRBV2 and TRBJ2-2 gives the full variable domain: EPEVTQTPSHQVTQMGQEVILRCVPISNHLYFYWYRQILGQKVEFLVSFYNNEISEKSEIFDDQFSVERPDGSNFTLKIRSTKLEDSAMYFCASSEYGRTGELFFGEGSRLTVL.